The 31 T cell receptor beta chains below all came from one sample that was sequenced in a study of T-cell memory formation after mild COVID-19. TCRdb passed the 5' RACE reads through MiXCR, listing each CDR3 protein once. Of tens of thousands of distinct CDR3 sequences listed, approximately 7% were seen once; the top ten hold roughly 1.5%. Source material: PBMCs or a T cell subset sorted from them (not recorded which). The receptors come from a man between 18 and 29 years old who had mild COVID-19 (a few samples of this study predate the infection). Cell type and time point are not known.

The V gene is TRBV12-5, the J gene TRBJ1-2; D is unclear. This CDR3 contains 13 residues. Germline CDR1 LGHNT, CDR2 FRNRAP. Trimming stripped 5 bases from V and 8 bases from J, with 15 bases between. Here the CDR3 reads CASGLPGGLGYTF. The DNA for the CDR3 is TGTGCTAGTGGTCTCCCGGGAGGGCTCGGCTACACCTTC.

The chain links TRBV4-1 to TRBJ2-7; D could derive from TRBD1 or TRBD2 (5 bases each). This CDR3 is 15 amino acids long. Germline loops: CDR1 MGHRA, CDR2 YSYEKL. V shed 4 bases and J shed 5 bases, with 18 bases lying between them. CDR3 DNA: TGCGCCAGCAGCCCGGGGCCTTGGTCGGATAACGAGCAGTACTTC. Its translation: CASSPGPWSDNEQYF.

This sequence joins TRBV12-3 or TRBV12-4 and TRBJ1-2, with D possibly matching TRBD1 (5 bases). V was trimmed by 7 bases and J by 2 bases, leaving 11 bases between them. The CDR3 runs to 13 residues. This chain's CDR3 is CASTPTENYGYTF. CDR3 DNA sequence: TGTGCCAGCACTCCGACAGAGAACTATGGCTACACCTTC.

This clonotype was detected once. The genes are TRBV9 and TRBJ1-2; D is ambiguous. V lost 0 bases and J lost 5, with 5 bases in between. Germline-derived CDR1 and CDR2 are SGDLS and YYNGEE. CDR3 length: 12 amino acids. In DNA form, the CDR3 reads TGTGCCAGCAGCGTAGCGGGGTATGGCTACACCTTC. It yields the protein CASSVAGYGYTF.

This clonotype has a count of ten or more. V and J are TRBV4-3 and TRBJ2-7; 7 positions agree with TRBD1. Germline-derived CDR1 and CDR2 are LGHNA and YSLEER. This CDR3 region has 16 residues. V trimming: 3 bases; J trimming: 0 bases; junction bases outside the gene matches: 8. CDR3 amino acids: CASSHLDRLDSYEQYV. The CDR3 DNA sequence: TGCGCCAGCAGCCACCTGGACAGGCTGGACTCCTACGAGCAGTACGTC.

The chain joins TRBV4-3 to TRBJ2-7; weak D call: TRBD1 (6 bases). Trimming stripped 5 bases from V and 6 bases from J, with 20 bases between. This CDR3 region has 15 residues. Germline V lookup: CDR1 LGHNA, CDR2 YSLEER. CDR3 bases: TGCGCCAGCAGCGGCAGCATGGGCAGGGGTGCCGAGCAGTACTTC. Its protein is CASSGSMGRGAEQYF.

This chain joins TRBV27 and TRBJ2-1, with D maybe TRBD2 (6 bases). There are 12 residues in the CDR3. The germline V gene has CDR1 MNHEY and CDR2 SMNVEV (reference sequence). Between the trimmed V and J ends, which lost 7 bases and 4 bases, there was a span of 8 bases. In nucleotides, the CDR3 is TGTGCCAGCACCGGGGGATACAATGAGCAGTTCTTC. Its translation: CASTGGYNEQFF.

Many counts were recorded for this clonotype. The V call is TRBV10-3, the J call TRBJ2-2; D gene ambiguous. Germline assignment: CDR1 ENHRY and CDR2 SYGVKD. Trimming pared 0 bases from V and 2 bases from J, leaving 4 bases between. The CDR3 loop spans 14 amino acids. This chain's CDR3 is CAISESSNTGELFF. CDR3 sequence (DNA): TGTGCCATCAGTGAGTCGAGCAACACCGGGGAGCTGTTTTTT.

This clonotype has a count of ten or more. The CDR3 spells CASSPGTGGIDTQYF. The DNA of the CDR3 is TGTGCCAGCAGCCCCGGGACAGGGGGCATCGATACGCAGTATTTT. The chain combines TRBV7-8 with TRBJ2-3; TRBD1 matches at 12 bases. The CDR3 runs to 15 residues. The germline CDR1 and CDR2 sequences are SGHVS and FQNEAQ. V was clipped by 5 bases and J by 6 bases; unmatched bases: 6. The variable domain in full, completed from reference TRBV7-8 and TRBJ2-3, reads GAGVSQSPRYKVAKRGQDVALRCDPISGHVSLFWYQQALGQGPEFLTYFQNEAQLDKSGLPSDRFFAERPEGSVSTLKIQRTQQEDSAVYLCASSPGTGGIDTQYFGPGTRLTVL.

The sample holds many counts of this clonotype. The CDR3 region is CASSLEGYRETQYF. Here the CDR3 DNA reads TGCGCCAGCAGCTTGGAAGGGTATCGCGAGACCCAGTACTTC. The rearrangement links TRBV5-1 to TRBJ2-5; no firm D call. Germline lookup yields CDR1 SGHRS and CDR2 YFSETQ. Trimming took 0 bases from V and 5 from J, leaving 11 bases between them. This CDR3 comprises 14 residues.

This clonotype was counted only a few times. This chain uses TRBV7-2 with TRBJ1-5; 11 nucleotides agree with TRBD1. Germline lookup yields CDR1 SGHTA and CDR2 FQGNSA. The length of the CDR3 is 15 residues. Trimming at V came to 4 bases and at J to 6 bases, leaving 5 bases not matched to a gene. The CDR3 reads CASSSGQGAFQPQHF. In DNA, the CDR3 is TGTGCCAGCAGCTCCGGACAGGGGGCTTTTCAGCCCCAGCATTTT. The complete variable domain, with remaining parts taken from reference TRBV7-2 and TRBJ1-5, reads GAGVSQSPSNKVTEKGKDVELRCDPISGHTALYWYRQSLGQGLEFLIYFQGNSAPDKSGLPSDRFSAERTGGSVSTLTIQRTQQEDSAVYLCASSSGQGAFQPQHFGDGTRLSIL.

The chain uses TRBV18 and TRBJ2-3, with 9 bases that match TRBD1. V gave up 4 bases and J gave up 3 bases; unmatched junction bases: 5. Germline CDR1 is KGHSH and CDR2 is LQKENI. The CDR3 loop spans 15 amino acids. The CDR3 is CASSQTTGGTDTQYF. CDR3 bases: TGTGCCAGCTCACAGACGACAGGGGGGACAGATACGCAGTATTTT.

This clonotype turned up a few times. V usage is TRBV6-5 and J usage is TRBJ2-7; TRBD1 agrees at 8 bases. Germline CDR1 and CDR2: MNHEY and SVGAGI. This CDR3 region has 13 residues. V dropped 9 bases and J dropped 0; count of bases not matched to a gene: 4. The CDR3 spells CASRTGISYEQYF. For the CDR3, the DNA is TGTGCCAGTCGGACAGGGATCTCCTACGAGCAGTACTTC.

There are a few counts of this clonotype. The chain links TRBV12-3 or TRBV12-4 to TRBJ2-6; D is tentatively TRBD1 or TRBD2 (6 bases each). Trimming cost V 4 bases and J 2 bases, with 12 bases left between them. This CDR3 region has 16 residues. CDR3 sequence (DNA): TGTGCCAGCAGTTCTGGAGGGACAACTGGGGCCAACGTCCTGACTTTC. Translating it yields CASSSGGTTGANVLTF.

The chain is built from TRBV4-3 and TRBJ1-2; D is ambiguous. The length of the CDR3 is 14 residues. Germline V gene sequence: CDR1 LGHNA, CDR2 YSLEER. Between the trimmed V and J ends, which lost 0 bases and 2 bases, there was a span of 7 bases. In DNA form, the CDR3 reads TGCGCCAGCAGCCAAGAACCGACAAACTATGGCTACACCTTC. Translating gives CASSQEPTNYGYTF.

By frequency in the sample, this clonotype is medium-sized. The chain couples TRBV24-1 to TRBJ2-2; D is ambiguous. V was pared by 4 bases and J by 1 base, with 15 bases between. The CDR3 contains 17 residues. Per the germline V gene, CDR1 is KGHDR and CDR2 is SFDVKD. CDR3 sequence: CATSDSGWLRNTGELFF. CDR3 sequence (DNA): TGTGCCACCAGTGACTCTGGGTGGCTTAGGAACACCGGGGAGCTGTTTTTT.

This clonotype appeared many times. This chain uses TRBV7-2 with TRBJ1-4, with D unclear. This CDR3 is 13 amino acids long. The V end lost 5 bases, the J end lost 4 bases, and 8 bases lay between the germline ends. CDR1 and CDR2 (germline): SGHTA, FQGNSA. The CDR3: CASSLQINEKLFF. The CDR3 DNA sequence: TGTGCCAGCAGCCTACAGATTAATGAAAAACTGTTTTTT.

This chain joins TRBV28 and TRBJ1-4; D gene uncertain. The CDR3 sequence is 15 residues long. Trimming took off 2 bases at V and 3 bases at J, with 10 bases between the two ends. Germline values: CDR1 MDHEN, CDR2 SYDVKM. CDR3 in amino acids: CASSLEGAANEKLFF. In DNA form, the CDR3 reads TGTGCCAGCAGTTTAGAGGGTGCCGCTAATGAAAAACTGTTTTTT.

This clonotype was counted at least ten times. The V gene is TRBV7-8, the J gene TRBJ2-2; D gene unclear. This CDR3 region has 15 residues. Germline assignment: CDR1 SGHVS and CDR2 FQNEAQ. Between the trimmed V and J ends, which lost 4 bases and 1 base, there was a span of 10 bases. CDR3: CASSSRSMNTGELFF. DNA of the CDR3: TGTGCCAGCAGCTCACGCTCCATGAACACCGGGGAGCTGTTTTTT.

This clonotype was detected only a few times. The chain carries TRBV7-6 and TRBJ2-2, with TRBD1 matching over 7 bases. The CDR3 covers 17 residues. J lost 5 bases, V lost 2 bases, and 11 bases had no gene match. Germline V gene sequence: CDR1 SGHVS, CDR2 FNYEAQ. The chain's CDR3 is CASSLSPGGRRTGELFF. CDR3 nucleotides: TGTGCCAGCAGCTTAAGCCCAGGGGGAAGGAGAACCGGGGAGCTGTTTTTT.

J is TRBJ2-7 and V is TRBV6-5; 10 bases match TRBD1. Germline trimming cut 9 bases from V and 6 bases from J; bases unmatched to any gene: 8. The germline V gene has CDR1 MNHEY and CDR2 SVGAGI. The CDR3 spans 13 residues. The CDR3 DNA reads TGTGCCAGAACCGGGACAGGGGATAGCGAGCAGTACGTC. It is translated as CARTGTGDSEQYV.

This clonotype was picked up a small number of times. The V gene is TRBV7-9, the J gene TRBJ2-3, with a weak D call TRBD1 (6 bases). Germline V gene data show CDR1 as SEHNR and CDR2 as FQNEAQ (reference sequence). Trimming took off 3 bases at V and 1 base at J, with 8 bases between the two ends. The CDR3 sequence is 14 residues long. Here the CDR3 reads CASSFWTGTDTQYF. The CDR3 coding sequence is TGTGCCAGCAGCTTTTGGACAGGCACAGATACGCAGTATTTT.

The chain couples TRBV4-2 to TRBJ1-2; TRBD1 might be the D (6 bases). The germline V gene encodes CDR1 LGHNA and CDR2 YNFKEQ. The CDR3 has 15 residues. Trimming took 0 bases from V and 10 from J, leaving 18 bases between them. CDR3 DNA: TGTGCCAGCAGCCAAGATCAAGGGGGGAGGTTGGTCTACACCTTC. Protein product: CASSQDQGGRLVYTF.

This clonotype turned up a few times. V is TRBV7-9 and J is TRBJ2-3; TRBD2 aligns across 8 bases. The V gene end was trimmed by 2 bases and the J gene end by 4 bases; junction bases not matched to a gene: 8. Germline CDR1 SEHNR, CDR2 FQNEAQ (reference sequence). The CDR3 runs to 16 residues. CDR3 nucleotide sequence: TGTGCCAGCAGCTTAAGACGGGGGGGCCGGGCAGATACGCAGTATTTT. Translation gives CASSLRRGGRADTQYF.

This clonotype was observed many times. The chain has TRBV4-2 and TRBJ2-7; D is possibly TRBD1 or TRBD2 (5 bases each). V was trimmed by 1 base and J by 6 bases, leaving 10 bases between them. Germline CDR1 is LGHNA and CDR2 is YNFKEQ. This CDR3 spans 13 amino acids. In DNA form, the CDR3 reads TGTGCCAGCAGCCAAGGGGACCCTAGCGAGCAGTACTTC. The encoded protein is CASSQGDPSEQYF.

J is TRBJ1-1 and V is TRBV7-9; 9 bases are shared with TRBD1. Germline loops: CDR1 SEHNR, CDR2 FQNEAQ (reference sequence). Trimming removed 1 base from V and 2 bases from J; junction bases left unmatched: 2. The CDR3 is made up of 15 amino acids. CDR3 region: CASSLEGQGNTEAFF. As DNA, the CDR3 is TGTGCCAGCAGCTTAGAGGGACAGGGAAACACTGAAGCTTTCTTT.

This clonotype was counted only a few times. The CDR3 DNA sequence: TGTGCCAGCTCACCACCTTATAGCAATCAGCCCCAGCATTTT. Encoded protein: CASSPPYSNQPQHF. The chain uses TRBV18 and TRBJ1-5; no firm D call. The CDR3 covers 14 residues. The germline gives CDR1 KGHSH, CDR2 LQKENI. The V gene lost 0 bases and the J gene lost 0 bases, with 3 bases spanning the gap.

This clonotype turned up a few times. The chain uses TRBV6-2 or TRBV6-3 and TRBJ2-1, with D tentatively TRBD2 (5 bases). V was cut by 5 bases and J by 2 bases, with 16 bases left in between. The V gene's germline CDR1 is MNHEY and CDR2 SVGEGT. The CDR3 runs to 16 residues. In DNA, the CDR3 is TGTGCCAGCAGTCCCTCGAGGGCACCCCCCTACAATGAGCAGTTCTTC. It translates to CASSPSRAPPYNEQFF.

This clonotype was seen ten or more times. The chain recombines TRBV11-3 with TRBJ2-1; D is possibly TRBD2 (7 bases). The germline CDR1 and CDR2 sequences are SGHNT and YENEEA. This CDR3 spans 16 amino acids. V was trimmed by 5 bases and J by 5 bases, leaving 19 bases between them. CDR3 bases: TGTGCCAGCAGCCTTGGGGGGGGCGGGAGTCACAATGAGCAGTTCTTC. Its translation: CASSLGGGGSHNEQFF. Looking up the rest from reference TRBV11-3 and TRBJ2-1 gives the full variable domain: EAGVVQSPRYKIIEKKQPVAFWCNPISGHNTLYWYLQNLGQGPELLIRYENEEAVDDSQLPKDRFSAERLKGVDSTLKIQPAELGDSAVYLCASSLGGGGSHNEQFFGPGTRLTVL.

By share, this clonotype ranks as medium-sized. The V call is TRBV9, the J call TRBJ2-3; D unresolved. This CDR3 has 14 amino acids. V lost 4 bases and J 3 bases, leaving 12 bases between the germline ends. Germline CDR1 and CDR2: SGDLS and YYNGEE. Here the CDR3 DNA reads TGTGCCAGCAGCCTAGACTCCCCAACAGATACGCAGTATTTT. Amino acid sequence: CASSLDSPTDTQYF.

The chain combines TRBV3-1 with TRBJ2-3; no definite D call. Germline V lookup: CDR1 LGHDT, CDR2 YNNKEL (reference sequence). The CDR3 has 11 amino acids. V shed 1 base and J shed 9 bases, with 5 bases lying between them. CDR3 in amino acids: CASSQGGTQYF. CDR3 bases: TGTGCCAGCAGCCAAGGCGGAACGCAGTATTTT.